Following are 18 T cell receptor beta chains from one sample sequenced in a study of identical twins. From the 5' RACE reads, TCRdb called clonotypes with MiXCR, one entry per CDR3 protein. The table has hundreds of thousands of distinct CDR3 sequences, over 5% seen once. Sequenced material: naive T cells sorted from blood. These receptors came from a man aged 18-30 years in good health.

The chain joins TRBV7-8 to TRBJ2-7; D perhaps matches TRBD1 (6 bases). CDR3 length: 17 residues. Germline V gene sequence: CDR1 SGHVS, CDR2 FQNEAQ. Trimming took off 2 bases at V and 0 bases at J, with 17 bases between the two ends. CDR3 in DNA: TGTGCCAGCAGCTTACTCCACGGGACAAACAGCTCCTACGAGCAGTACGTC. Protein: CASSLLHGTNSSYEQYV.

At least ten counts were recorded for this clonotype. The chain is built from TRBV5-1 and TRBJ2-3; D is ambiguous. Germline V gene sequence: CDR1 SGHRS, CDR2 YFSETQ. The CDR3 is 12 residues long. V lost 4 bases and J lost 2, with 5 bases in between. CDR3 bases: TGCGCCAGCAGCAGAACCACAGATACGCAGTATTTT. Protein: CASSRTTDTQYF.

CDR3 DNA: TGTGCCAGCAGCCAAGACAAGGGCGACGCAGATACGCAGTATTTT. Residues: CASSQDKGDADTQYF. The chain links TRBV4-2 to TRBJ2-3; no reliable D call. Between the trimmed V and J ends, which lost 0 bases and 4 bases, there was a span of 11 bases. Germline V lookup: CDR1 LGHNA, CDR2 YNFKEQ. CDR3 length equals 15 residues.

This clonotype was observed at least ten times. V is TRBV20-1 and J is TRBJ2-1; the D gene is possibly TRBD1 (5 bases). V lost 6 bases and J 9 bases, leaving 18 bases between the germline ends. Germline CDR1 is DFQATT and CDR2 is SNEGSKA (reference sequence). The length of the CDR3 is 13 residues. Here the CDR3 DNA reads TGCAGTGCAAAGGCCCCCCATCAGGGTGAGCAGTTCTTC. It translates to CSAKAPHQGEQFF.

This clonotype was counted between two and nine times. This chain joins TRBV6-2 or TRBV6-3 and TRBJ2-7; D may be TRBD2 (7 bases). Trimming cost V 6 bases and J 9 bases, with 21 bases left between them. CDR3 length: 14 residues. The germline gives CDR1 MNHEY, CDR2 SVGEGT. CDR3 residues: CASSWRGQRRVQYF. CDR3 DNA sequence: TGTGCCAGCAGCTGGCGGGGGCAACGCCGCGTGCAGTACTTC.

The sample holds many counts of this clonotype. This chain uses TRBV5-1 with TRBJ2-5; 9 positions agree with TRBD1. Germline-derived CDR1 and CDR2 are SGHRS and YFSETQ. Trimming took 5 bases from V and 0 from J; bases not matched to a gene: 8. The CDR3 runs 16 residues. This CDR3 reads CASRAGTGRNQETQYF. In nucleotides, the CDR3 is TGCGCCAGCAGGGCCGGGACAGGGCGCAACCAAGAGACCCAGTACTTC.

The gene calls are TRBV15 and TRBJ2-1; 7 bases align to TRBD2. Germline CDR1 is LNHNV and CDR2 is YYDKDF (reference sequence). The CDR3 has 17 amino acids. The V segment lost 1 base and the J segment 7 bases; nucleotides outside the gene matches: 13. As DNA, the CDR3 is TGTGCCACCAGCAGAGTGTTTGGCGGGAGTGTGGGGAATGAGCAGTTCTTC. This codes for CATSRVFGGSVGNEQFF.

Ten or more counts support this clonotype. The chain couples TRBV29-1 to TRBJ1-1; D is unclear. Germline lookup yields CDR1 SQVTM and CDR2 ANQGSEA. The V gene lost 7 bases and the J gene lost 1 base, with 10 bases spanning the gap. The CDR3 has 12 residues. DNA for the CDR3: TGCAGCGCAACGGACTGGAACACTGAAGCTTTCTTT. It encodes CSATDWNTEAFF.

This chain connects TRBV20-1 to TRBJ2-3, with a weak D call TRBD2 (6 bases). Germline CDR1 DFQATT, CDR2 SNEGSKA (reference sequence). Trimming left V 3 bases short and J 1 base short, with 11 bases between. This CDR3 has 14 amino acids. CDR3 amino acids: CSARYGSGTDTQYF. The CDR3 DNA reads TGCAGTGCTAGGTACGGGAGCGGCACAGATACGCAGTATTTT.

The chain joins TRBV5-1 to TRBJ2-5, with 9 bases fitting TRBD2. The CDR3 extends over 14 amino acids. Germline CDR1 reads SGHRS; CDR2 reads YFSETQ. The V gene end was trimmed by 5 bases and the J gene end by 2 bases; junction bases not matched to a gene: 4. CDR3 coding DNA: TGCGCCAGCAGAAATCTAGCGGGGCAAGAGACCCAGTACTTC. This codes for CASRNLAGQETQYF.

In its sample, this clonotype was seen many times. This sequence joins TRBV12-3 or TRBV12-4 and TRBJ2-1; D unclear. V lost 6 bases, J lost 1 base, and 10 bases lay in between. This CDR3 has 14 residues. The CDR3 DNA reads TGTGCCAGCAGGCCCCTCAGTTCCTACAATGAGCAGTTCTTC. It is translated as CASRPLSSYNEQFF.

Ten or more counts support this clonotype. This chain connects TRBV11-2 to TRBJ2-7; maybe TRBD2 (6 bases). Germline loops: CDR1 SGHAT, CDR2 FQNNGV. The CDR3 totals 14 residues. V dropped 0 bases and J dropped 6 bases, with 12 bases sitting between them. CDR3: CASSLDTLAFEQYV. DNA of the CDR3: TGTGCCAGCAGCTTAGACACCCTAGCGTTCGAGCAGTACGTC.

In this sample, this clonotype turned up a few times. The chain has TRBV6-1 and TRBJ2-7; tentative D call: TRBD1 (6 bases). The ends were cut back, 7 bases at V and 0 bases at J, with 22 bases in the middle. The CDR3 is 17 amino acids. Germline loops: CDR1 MNHNS, CDR2 SASEGT. Written as DNA, the CDR3 is TGTGCCAGCATAGATACAGGGTTTCGTCCCAGCTCCTACGAGCAGTACTTC. Translating gives CASIDTGFRPSSYEQYF.

The DNA for the CDR3 is TGTGCCAGCAGCCGCCTGCCCCAGGGGCCAGATACGCAGTATTTT. Translating gives CASSRLPQGPDTQYF. V usage is TRBV7-2 and J usage is TRBJ2-3, with D possibly matching TRBD1 (6 bases). V was shortened by 5 bases and J by 4 bases, with 16 bases between the two germline ends. Germline CDR1 SGHTA, CDR2 FQGNSA. This CDR3 has 15 residues.

This clonotype was counted at least ten times. The CDR3 DNA is TGTGCCATCAGTGAGTCACAGGATAGCAATCAGCCCCAGCATTTT. It translates to CAISESQDSNQPQHF. J is TRBJ1-5 and V is TRBV10-3, with D perhaps matching TRBD1 (5 bases). The CDR3 sequence is 15 residues long. Germline V gene data show CDR1 as ENHRY and CDR2 as SYGVKD. The V end was cut by 0 bases, the J end by 0 bases, with 6 bases between.

The chain uses TRBV12-3 or TRBV12-4 and TRBJ1-2; 7 positions agree with TRBD1. CDR3 length: 14 amino acids. After removal of 6 bases from V and 0 bases from J, the junction contained 4 bases not matched to a gene. The CDR3 nucleotides are TGTGCCAGCAGACTGGGACAGTCTAACTATGGCTACACCTTC. Its protein product is CASRLGQSNYGYTF.

Ten or more counts support this clonotype. V and J are TRBV3-1 and TRBJ1-1; unclear D gene. The CDR3 is 15 residues long. Trimming stripped 1 base from V and 4 bases from J, with 13 bases between. Germline CDR1 is LGHDT and CDR2 is YNNKEL (reference sequence). CDR3 protein: CASSQAPGTVTEAFF. The CDR3 bases are TGTGCCAGCAGCCAAGCACCAGGAACTGTCACTGAAGCTTTCTTT.

This chain joins TRBV29-1 and TRBJ1-4, with TRBD1 identical over 8 bases. The CDR3 covers 12 residues. The ends lost 4 bases at V and 7 bases at J; junction bases unmatched: 2. Germline CDR1 and CDR2: SQVTM and ANQGSEA. In nucleotides, the CDR3 is TGCAGCGTTGGGACAGGGAGTGAAAAACTGTTTTTT. Translating it yields CSVGTGSEKLFF.